Each of the 15 T cell receptor beta chains below was sequenced from the same sample in a study of cytomegalovirus exposure and HLA in healthy donors listed by TCRdb under 2017. Library preparation employed the immunoSEQ multiplex PCR assay. For the multiplex PCR, a mixture combining 60 forward primers for TCR Vbeta segments and 13 reverse primers for TCR Jbeta segments was used. Sourced from immuneACCESS, this table was stored by TCRdb with only in-frame sequences that have V and J called. A share of the clones is absent; for the studies checked, an unresolved V gene accounts for under half, and the remainder has no known explanation. The sample table holds some 120,000 clones, of which over 65% were seen once. Of the sample, 1% to 1.5% falls within the top ten clones. Material for sequencing was PBMCs. The receptor source for this set is a man aged 45-65 years in good health and CMV-seronegative.

This sequence joins TRBV2 and TRBJ1-5, with D hard to call. Trimming removed 4 bases from V and 4 bases from J, with 11 bases in between. The V gene's germline CDR1 is SNHLY and CDR2 FYNNEI. The CDR3 covers 14 residues. The CDR3 DNA reads TGTGCCAGCAGTGCCTCCGGGAGGAATCAGCCCCAGCATTTT. This sequence encodes CASSASGRNQPQHF.

The gene calls are TRBV5-1 and TRBJ1-1; D is ambiguous. Looked up from germline, CDR1 is SGHRS and CDR2 is YFSETQ. This CDR3 contains 14 residues. The V gene lost 0 bases and the J gene lost 1 base, with 7 bases spanning the gap. The CDR3 nucleotides read TGCGCCAGCAGCTTGGACAACAGGAACACTGAAGCTTTCTTT. Residues: CASSLDNRNTEAFF.

The chain uses TRBV29-1 and TRBJ2-7; perhaps TRBD2 as D (6 bases). The V gene lost 1 base and the J gene lost 3 bases, with 10 bases spanning the gap. The CDR3 runs 13 residues. Germline-derived CDR1 and CDR2 are SQVTM and ANQGSEA. The CDR3 DNA follows: TGCAGCGTTGAAGGAGACGGGAGCTACGAGCAGTACTTC. Encoded protein: CSVEGDGSYEQYF.

The chain employs TRBV15 and TRBJ2-5; TRBD2 agrees at 8 bases. Germline assignment: CDR1 LNHNV and CDR2 YYDKDF (reference sequence). Trimming cost V 0 bases and J 5 bases; bases outside gene matches: 14. The CDR3 totals 18 residues. In DNA form, the CDR3 reads TGTGCCACCAGCAGAGATGGGTCTAGCGGGTTCCCTCGGGAGACCCAGTACTTC. Its protein is CATSRDGSSGFPRETQYF.

The chain is built from TRBV2 and TRBJ2-7; 8 positions match TRBD1. Germline CDR1 reads SNHLY; CDR2 reads FYNNEI. Losses at the gene ends were 0 bases for V and 5 bases for J; bases not matched to a gene: 6. The CDR3 loop spans 15 amino acids. CDR3 sequence: CASSEAGTGSDEQYF. In nucleotides, the CDR3 is TGTGCCAGCAGTGAAGCCGGGACAGGTTCCGACGAGCAGTACTTC.

The J gene is TRBJ2-2, the V gene TRBV7-8; TRBD1 agrees at 7 bases. The CDR3 has 18 residues. Germline assignment: CDR1 SGHVS and CDR2 FQNEAQ. J was trimmed by 1 base and V by 2 bases; bases with no gene match: 10. CDR3 nucleotide sequence: TGTGCCAGCAGCTTAACGTTGGAGACAGGGAAGAACACCGGGGAGCTGTTTTTT. This gives the protein CASSLTLETGKNTGELFF.

The V gene is TRBV10-3, the J gene TRBJ1-1; 7 positions match TRBD1. The CDR3 extends over 13 amino acids. With V trimmed by 7 bases and J by 0 bases, 2 bases remained unmatched. CDR1 and CDR2 (germline): ENHRY, SYGVKD. The CDR3: CAIKTGMNTEAFF. In DNA, the CDR3 is TGTGCCATCAAGACAGGGATGAACACTGAAGCTTTCTTT.

The V gene is TRBV10-3, the J gene TRBJ1-1; the D gene is possibly TRBD1 (5 bases). The CDR3 consists of 13 residues. The V gene lost 7 bases and the J gene lost 3 bases, with 12 bases spanning the gap. Germline CDR1 and CDR2: ENHRY and SYGVKD. The CDR3 is CAIKGQRDTEAFF. The CDR3 DNA sequence: TGTGCCATCAAGGGGCAGCGGGACACTGAAGCTTTCTTT.

The J gene is TRBJ2-3, the V gene TRBV7-2, with 12 bases fitting TRBD2. CDR1 and CDR2 (germline): SGHTA, FQGNSA. This CDR3 is 18 amino acids long. J lost 6 bases, V lost 5 bases, and 15 bases had no gene match. The CDR3 here is CASSLQGATSGSRDTQYF. CDR3 sequence (DNA): TGTGCCAGCAGCCTCCAAGGGGCGACTAGCGGGAGTAGGGATACGCAGTATTTT.

The rearrangement links TRBV9 to TRBJ2-1, with D perhaps TRBD2 (6 bases). Trimming removed 0 bases at V and 9 bases at J, with 22 bases between. Germline-derived CDR1 and CDR2 are SGDLS and YYNGEE. The CDR3 is made up of 17 amino acids. The CDR3 is CASSVVTGTDFMGEQFF. CDR3 nucleotide sequence: TGTGCCAGCAGCGTAGTAACCGGGACTGATTTTATGGGTGAGCAGTTCTTC.

CDR3 DNA sequence: TGTGCCAGCGCGGACAGGGAAGCTCAGCCCCAGCATTTT. Amino acids: CASADREAQPQHF. The V gene is TRBV5-5, the J gene TRBJ1-5; 8 bases fit TRBD1. Germline loops: CDR1 SGHKS, CDR2 YYEKEE (reference sequence). V lost 7 bases, J lost 6 bases, and 6 bases stayed unmatched. This CDR3 has 13 amino acids.

The chain uses TRBV6-1 and TRBJ1-5; the match to TRBD1 covers 8 bases. Looked up from germline, CDR1 is MNHNS and CDR2 is SASEGT. After removal of 6 bases from V and 3 bases from J, the junction contained 4 bases not matched to a gene. This CDR3 region has 14 residues. The CDR3 bases are TGTGCCAGCAGCCCGACAGGGGTCAATCAGCCCCAGCATTTT. This encodes CASSPTGVNQPQHF.

This chain joins TRBV7-2 and TRBJ2-5; 7 bases align to TRBD1. V was clipped by 5 bases and J by 4 bases; unmatched bases: 4. This CDR3 comprises 13 residues. Looked up from germline, CDR1 is SGHTA and CDR2 is FQGNSA. CDR3 sequence reads: CASSRDRRETQYF. CDR3 bases: TGTGCCAGCAGCCGGGACAGACGAGAGACCCAGTACTTC.

The chain is built from TRBV2 and TRBJ2-6; TRBD1 aligns across 7 bases. The CDR3 consists of 17 residues. V lost 2 bases and J lost 0; bases outside the gene matches: 4. The germline V gene has CDR1 SNHLY and CDR2 FYNNEI. CDR3 coding DNA: TGTGCCAGCAGTGAAATCAGGGGGACCTCTGGGGCCAACGTCCTGACTTTC. Its protein product is CASSEIRGTSGANVLTF.

This sequence joins TRBV30 and TRBJ2-1; TRBD2 aligns across 8 bases. CDR1 GTSNPN and CDR2 SVGIG come from the germline V gene (reference sequence). Trimming cost V 4 bases and J 1 base; bases outside gene matches: 6. The CDR3 spans 15 residues. In nucleotides, the CDR3 is TGTGCCTGGAAGAAGCGGGAGCTATCCTACAATGAGCAGTTCTTC. Protein sequence: CAWKKRELSYNEQFF.